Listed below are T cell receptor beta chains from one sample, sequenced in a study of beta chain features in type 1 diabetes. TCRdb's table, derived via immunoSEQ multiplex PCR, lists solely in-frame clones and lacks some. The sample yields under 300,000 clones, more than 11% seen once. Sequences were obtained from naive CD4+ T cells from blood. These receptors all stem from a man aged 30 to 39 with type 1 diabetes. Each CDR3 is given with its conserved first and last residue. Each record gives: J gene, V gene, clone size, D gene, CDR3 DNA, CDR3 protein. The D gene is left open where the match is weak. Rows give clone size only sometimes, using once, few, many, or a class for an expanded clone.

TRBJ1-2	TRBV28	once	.	TGTGCCAGCAGCGTGGAGGGAGGCTATGGCTACACCTTC	CASSVEGGYGYTF
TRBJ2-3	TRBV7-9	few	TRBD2	TGTGCCAGCAGCTTAAGGGGACTAGCGGGGACCCCTCGAAGGGATACGCAGTATTTT	CASSLRGLAGTPRRDTQYF
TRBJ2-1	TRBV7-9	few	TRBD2	TGTGCCAGCAGCTTAGCCTCCAGGGTGAGCGGGAGGTCCTACAATGAGCAGTTCTTC	CASSLASRVSGRSYNEQFF
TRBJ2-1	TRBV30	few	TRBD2	TGTGCCTTGATGCCGGGACTAGCGGGGGGGCTTGAGCAGTTCTTC	CALMPGLAGGLEQFF
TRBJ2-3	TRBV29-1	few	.	TGCAGCGTTGAAATTGGGGCGGGACCGTCAGATACGCAGTATTTT	CSVEIGAGPSDTQYF
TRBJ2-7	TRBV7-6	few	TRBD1	TGTGCCAGCAGCCCCAGGACAGGGGGCTACGAGCAGTACTTC	CASSPRTGGYEQYF
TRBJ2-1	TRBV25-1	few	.	TGTGCCAGCACCGAGCGGAACAATGAGCAGTTCTTC	CASTERNNEQFF
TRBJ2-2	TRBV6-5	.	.	TGTGCCAGCAGTTTGGCATCCCCTCTCGGGGAGCTGTTTTTT	CASSLASPLGELFF
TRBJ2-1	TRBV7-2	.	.	TGTGCCAGCAGCTTAGGGAGGTACAATGAGCAGTTCTTC	CASSLGRYNEQFF
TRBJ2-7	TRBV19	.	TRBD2	TGTGCCAGTAGTAGGATGACTAGCGGGAGGAGGGAGCAGTACTTC	CASSRMTSGRREQYF
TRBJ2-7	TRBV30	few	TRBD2	TGTGCCTGGAGTCCCCTAGGGCGGGGGGACTCCTACGAGCAGTACTTC	CAWSPLGRGDSYEQYF
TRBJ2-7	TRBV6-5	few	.	TGTGCCAGCAGTTACGAGCGATCGTCCTACGAGCAGTACTTC	CASSYERSSYEQYF
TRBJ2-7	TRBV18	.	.	TGTGCCAGCTCAAGTGGCCAGATTGCAGAGCAGTACTTC	CASSSGQIAEQYF
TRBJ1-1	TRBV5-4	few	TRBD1	TGTGCCAGCAGCTTACCGGGACAGGGGAATAGGGCTTTCTTT	CASSLPGQGNRAFF
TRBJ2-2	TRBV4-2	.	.	TGTGCCAGCAGCCAAGTAGAGCCTCCGAACACCGGGGAGCTGTTTTTT	CASSQVEPPNTGELFF
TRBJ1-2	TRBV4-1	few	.	TGCGCCAGCGCCCCGTTCTCGAGTTTGTATGGCTACACCTTC	CASAPFSSLYGYTF
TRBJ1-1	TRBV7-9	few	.	TGTGCCAGCAGCTTAGTTAGTTTAACTGAAGCTTTCTTT	CASSLVSLTEAFF
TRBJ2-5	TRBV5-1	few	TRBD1	TGCGCCAGCAGCTTGGGGCAGGGGGTAGAGACCCAGTACTTC	CASSLGQGVETQYF
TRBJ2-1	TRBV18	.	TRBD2	TGTGCCAGCTCACCCTCCTGGAGTAGCGGGAGGTACAATGAGCAGTTCTTC	CASSPSWSSGRYNEQFF
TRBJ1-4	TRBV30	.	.	TGTGCCTGGAGTGGGGGCGAAAAACTGTTTTTT	CAWSGGEKLFF
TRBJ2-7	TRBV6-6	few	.	TGTGCCAGCAGTAAGGACGGAGGACTCTACGAGCAGTACTTC	CASSKDGGLYEQYF
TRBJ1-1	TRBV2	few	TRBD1	TGTGCCAGTCTCCGGGACAGGGGTACTGAAGCTTTCTTT	CASLRDRGTEAFF
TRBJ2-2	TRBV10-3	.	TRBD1	TGTGCCATCAGGGACAGGGAGGTCACCGGGGAGCTGTTTTTT	CAIRDREVTGELFF
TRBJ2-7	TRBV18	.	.	TGTGCCAGCTCATCACAGCTCTACGAGCAGTACTTC	CASSSQLYEQYF
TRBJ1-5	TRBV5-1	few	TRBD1	TGCGCCAGCAGCTTGACAGGGGGAGTAGTCAATCAGCCCCAGCATTTT	CASSLTGGVVNQPQHF
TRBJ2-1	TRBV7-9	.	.	TGTGCCAGCAGCTTTGCGACAGGTGATTACAATGAGCAGTTCTTC	CASSFATGDYNEQFF
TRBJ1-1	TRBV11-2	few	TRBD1	TGTGCCAGCAGCTCCCGACAGGGGAACACTGAAGCTTTCTTT	CASSSRQGNTEAFF
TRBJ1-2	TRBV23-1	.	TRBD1	TGCGCCAGCAGTCATCCCGGAGGGGGCAATGGCTACACCTTC	CASSHPGGGNGYTF
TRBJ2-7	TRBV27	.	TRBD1	TGTGCCAGCAGTCCCCGACAGGGGGAAACGAGCGAGCAGTACTTC	CASSPRQGETSEQYF
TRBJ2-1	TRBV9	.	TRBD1	TGTGCCAGCAGCCCCGGGACAGGGGGGTGGGAGCAGTTCTTC	CASSPGTGGWEQFF
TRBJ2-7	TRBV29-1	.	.	TGCAGCGTTGAAGATTCAGCGTACGAGCAGTACTTC	CSVEDSAYEQYF
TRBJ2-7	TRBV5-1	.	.	TGCGCCAGCAGCTTGGCTTTCGAGTACGAGCAGTACTTC	CASSLAFEYEQYF
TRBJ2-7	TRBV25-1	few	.	TGTGCCAGCAGTACCTCAGGGTCCTACGAGCAGTACTTC	CASSTSGSYEQYF
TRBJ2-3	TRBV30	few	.	TGTGCCTGGAGTGGGGGGGGCACAGATACGCAGTATTTT	CAWSGGGTDTQYF
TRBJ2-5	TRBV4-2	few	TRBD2	TGTGCCAGCAGCCAAGGGTCGGGGGGAGAGACCCAGTACTTC	CASSQGSGGETQYF
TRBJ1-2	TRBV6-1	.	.	TGTGCCAGCAGGCCGGGACTGAACTATGGCTACACCTTC	CASRPGLNYGYTF
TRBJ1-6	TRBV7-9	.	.	TGTGCCAGCAGCGGCGGGGGGTATTCACCCCTCCACTTT	CASSGGGYSPLHF
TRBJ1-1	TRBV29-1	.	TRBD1	TGCAGCGTTGGGACAGGGGCTGAAGCTTTCTTT	CSVGTGAEAFF
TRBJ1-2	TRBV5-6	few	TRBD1	TGTGCCAGCAGCACCTACAGGGGAGGCTACACCTTC	CASSTYRGGYTF
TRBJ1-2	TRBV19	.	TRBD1	TGTGCCAGTAACCCCGGGACAGGGAACTATGGCTACACCTTC	CASNPGTGNYGYTF
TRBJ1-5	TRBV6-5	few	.	TGTGCCAGCAGTTACACAGGAAGGAGCAATCAGCCCCAGCATTTT	CASSYTGRSNQPQHF
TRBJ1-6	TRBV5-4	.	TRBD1	TGTGCCAGCAGCCTACGACAGGGAAATTCACCCCTCCACTTT	CASSLRQGNSPLHF
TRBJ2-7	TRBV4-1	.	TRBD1	TGCGCCAGCAGCCACCCGGACAGGGTGATGTACGAGCAGTACTTC	CASSHPDRVMYEQYF
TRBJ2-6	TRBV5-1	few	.	TGCGCCAGCAGCGCCAGGGATGTAGCTGGGGCCAACGTCCTGACTTTC	CASSARDVAGANVLTF
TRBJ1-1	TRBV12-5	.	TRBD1	TGTGCTAGTGGTCACACGGACAGGGCTGAAGCTTTCTTT	CASGHTDRAEAFF
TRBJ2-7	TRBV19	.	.	TGTGCCAGTAGTATAGATCCCAGGTACGAGCAGTACTTC	CASSIDPRYEQYF
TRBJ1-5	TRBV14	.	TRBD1	TGTGCCAGCAGCCAAGGAGGGACAGGGAATCAGCCCCAGCATTTT	CASSQGGTGNQPQHF
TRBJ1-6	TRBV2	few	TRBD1	TGTGCCAGCAGGCAGACAGGGGAGGCCCTCCACTTT	CASRQTGEALHF
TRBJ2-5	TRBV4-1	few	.	TGCGCCAGCAGCCAAGAGGAGGCAGGGGGGCGGGAGACCCAGTACTTC	CASSQEEAGGRETQYF
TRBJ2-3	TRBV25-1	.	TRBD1	TGTGCCAGCAGTCGGGGACAGGGGATTGCAGATACGCAGTATTTT	CASSRGQGIADTQYF
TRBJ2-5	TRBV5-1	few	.	TGCGCCAGCAGCTTGCGACAGGCCGAGGGAGAGACCCAGTACTTC	CASSLRQAEGETQYF
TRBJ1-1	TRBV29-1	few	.	TGCAGCGTTGTACCGGGAGACACTGAAGCTTTCTTT	CSVVPGDTEAFF
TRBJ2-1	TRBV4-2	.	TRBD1	TGTGCCAGCAGCCCGTCCGGGACAGAATCCTACAATGAGCAGTTCTTC	CASSPSGTESYNEQFF
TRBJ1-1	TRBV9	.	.	TGTGCCAGCAGCTGGACTTCGAACACTGAAGCTTTCTTT	CASSWTSNTEAFF
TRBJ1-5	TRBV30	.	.	TGTGCCTGGAGTAAGGGGGAAGTGGAACAGCCCCAGCATTTT	CAWSKGEVEQPQHF
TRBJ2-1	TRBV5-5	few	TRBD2	TGTGCCAGCAGCTTAGGACTAGCGGGAGGACTTAACTACAATGAGCAGTTCTTC	CASSLGLAGGLNYNEQFF
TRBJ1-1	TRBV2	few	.	TGTGCCAGCAGTGAAGCGGGCAGCCTGAACACTGAAGCTTTCTTT	CASSEAGSLNTEAFF
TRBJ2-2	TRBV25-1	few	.	TGTGCCAGCAGTGAAATGACAGGCCTTCGGGGGCTGTTTTTT	CASSEMTGLRGLFF
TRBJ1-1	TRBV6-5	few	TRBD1	TGTGCCAGCAGTTCTGGAGGACAGGGTGAAGCTGAAGCTTTCTTT	CASSSGGQGEAEAFF
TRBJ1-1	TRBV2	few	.	TGTGCCAGCAGTGTACAGGAGGGCACTGAAGCTTTCTTT	CASSVQEGTEAFF